This is a list of T cell receptor beta chains from one sample in a study of CD4 T cells in relation to SARS-CoV-2 and coronaviruses. Only in-frame clones appear in the TCRdb table, and some are missing; sequencing was by immunoSEQ multiplex PCR. In the table there are around 45,000 clones, about 80% of which are singletons. Their target antigens are unknown. The source material was naive CD4+ T cells from PBMCs, cultured in vitro. The receptors stem from an adult with COVID-19. Each CDR3 is given with its conserved first and last residue. A D gene is named only where the DNA matches it firmly. The listing skips clone size in some rows; elsewhere it reads once, few, many or a size class.

v_gene	d_gene	abundance	j_gene	CDR3nt	CDR3aa
TRBV18	TRBD2	.	TRBJ2-7	TGTGCCAGCTCACCACTGGGACTAGCGGGATCGTACGAGCAGTACTTC	CASSPLGLAGSYEQYF
TRBV7-2	TRBD2	.	TRBJ2-2	TGTGCCAGCAGCAGGGGACTAGCGAACACCGGGGAGCTGTTTTTT	CASSRGLANTGELFF
TRBV18	TRBD1	.	TRBJ1-5	TGTGCCAGCTCACGACAGGGGATCAATCAGCCCCAGCATTTT	CASSRQGINQPQHF
TRBV5-1	.	once	TRBJ2-5	TGCGCCAGCAGCTTGGTTGTGGACCAAGAGACCCAGTACTTC	CASSLVVDQETQYF
TRBV7-8	TRBD2	few	TRBJ2-7	TGTGCCAGCAGACGTACTAGCGGGACCGAGCAGTACTTC	CASRRTSGTEQYF
TRBV27	TRBD2	.	TRBJ2-2	TGTGCCAGCAGTTTATTTTCCTGGACTAGCGGGAGAGGCGGGGAGCTGTTTTTT	CASSLFSWTSGRGGELFF
TRBV18	TRBD2	.	TRBJ2-7	TGTGCCAGCTCTCCTCTAGCGGGAGGATTGAACGAGCAGTACTTC	CASSPLAGGLNEQYF
TRBV5-1	.	.	TRBJ1-1	TGCGCCAGCAGCTTGGTGCTTACGGGGGGGGCGCGAAACACTGAAGCTTTCTTT	CASSLVLTGGARNTEAFF
TRBV24-1	.	few	TRBJ2-3	TGTGCCACCAGTGATTTGACCGACTCGAGAACCCGTGGCACAGATACGCAGTATTTT	CATSDLTDSRTRGTDTQYF
TRBV5-8	.	.	TRBJ1-1	TGTGCCAGCAGCTTCGGGGCTTTCTTT	CASSFGAFF
TRBV18	TRBD1	.	TRBJ2-7	TGTGCCAGCTCACCGGGACAGCTGGACCCCTACGAGCAGTACTTC	CASSPGQLDPYEQYF
TRBV14	.	.	TRBJ2-5	TGTGCCAGCAGCCCGCCCAGCTGGGAGACCCAGTACTTC	CASSPPSWETQYF
TRBV2	.	.	TRBJ1-2	TGTGCCAGCATGACGGACGGTAACTATGGCTACACCTTC	CASMTDGNYGYTF
TRBV7-3	.	.	TRBJ2-3	TGTGCCAGCAGCTTATTGCGGGACTCTGATACGCAGTATTTT	CASSLLRDSDTQYF
TRBV29-1	.	.	TRBJ2-4	TGCAGCGTTGAAAAGCTCCGTCAAAACATTCAGTACTTC	CSVEKLRQNIQYF
TRBV19	.	.	TRBJ2-5	TGTGCCAGTAGTATAGAATCTAGCAGGGAGACCCAGTACTTC	CASSIESSRETQYF
TRBV7-2	.	.	TRBJ2-3	TGTGCCAGCAGCCCCCAGCCCCAAGATACGCAGTATTTT	CASSPQPQDTQYF
TRBV11-2	.	once	TRBJ1-2	TGTGCCAGCAGTTCCCGGGGGGGCTGGGGAGAGGGCTACACCTTC	CASSSRGGWGEGYTF
TRBV7-3	.	.	TRBJ2-1	TGTGCCAGCAGCTTAACCCCAACGGGATTTGAGCAGTTCTTC	CASSLTPTGFEQFF
TRBV4-2	.	few	TRBJ2-3	TGTGCCAGCAGCCAAGATATGGGACAAAGCACAGATACGCAGTATTTT	CASSQDMGQSTDTQYF
TRBV19	.	.	TRBJ1-2	TGTGCCAGTTCAAGTCACTATGGCTACACCTTC	CASSSHYGYTF
TRBV5-1	.	.	TRBJ2-1	TGCGCCAGCAGCAGGACTCTGAGCTCCTACAATGAGCAGTTCTTC	CASSRTLSSYNEQFF
TRBV15	.	.	TRBJ2-5	TGTGCCACCAGCAGAGATCCAACCGGAGAGACCCAGTACTTC	CATSRDPTGETQYF
TRBV7-8	TRBD1	.	TRBJ2-1	TGTGCCAGCAGCCCGACGACAGGGGGGACCTACAATGAGCAGTTCTTC	CASSPTTGGTYNEQFF
TRBV7-9	TRBD2	.	TRBJ2-7	TGTGCCAGCAGTTCGGGACTAGCGGGAGAGGACGAGCAGTACTTC	CASSSGLAGEDEQYF
TRBV7-2	.	once	TRBJ2-7	TGTGCCAGCAGCTTAGGACGGGCCTACGAGCAGTACTTC	CASSLGRAYEQYF
TRBV3-1/TRBV3-2	TRBD1	.	TRBJ1-4	TGTGCCAGCAGCCGCTTAGGGCAGGGGGATGAAAAACTGTTTTTT	CASSRLGQGDEKLFF
TRBV15	TRBD2	few	TRBJ2-1	TGTGCCACCAGCAGAGTCCCAGCGGGAGCCAATGAGCAGTTCTTC	CATSRVPAGANEQFF
TRBV5-6	.	.	TRBJ1-2	TGTGCCAGCAGCTTGGTATCGTATGGCTACACCTTC	CASSLVSYGYTF
TRBV16	.	few	TRBJ2-7	TGTGCCAGCAGCCATATTCCCTCCTACGAGCAGTACTTC	CASSHIPSYEQYF
TRBV5-1	.	.	TRBJ2-3	TGCGCCAGCAGCTGGGGCACAGATACGCAGTATTTT	CASSWGTDTQYF
TRBV5-1	.	few	TRBJ1-2	TGCGCCAGCAGCTTGGAGACAGGAGACTATGGCTACACCTTC	CASSLETGDYGYTF
TRBV7-8	TRBD1	.	TRBJ1-5	TGTGCCAGCAGCTGGTCCCGGGACAGGGGCGATAACAATCAGCCCCAGCATTTT	CASSWSRDRGDNNQPQHF
TRBV2	TRBD1	.	TRBJ1-5	TGTGCCAGTCACAGGGGCCGTCCTGGGCCCCAGCATTTT	CASHRGRPGPQHF
TRBV3-1/TRBV3-2	.	.	TRBJ1-6	TGTGCCAGCAGCCAAGAAGGCCCGCTTAATTCACCCCTCCACTTT	CASSQEGPLNSPLHF
TRBV11-2	.	.	TRBJ1-1	TGTGCCAGCCGCAAGGGAATGAACACTGAAGCTTTCTTT	CASRKGMNTEAFF
TRBV7-9	TRBD1	.	TRBJ1-1	TGTGCCAGCAGCTTCGGGACAGGAGATGAAGCTTTCTTT	CASSFGTGDEAFF
TRBV10-1	TRBD2	.	TRBJ2-5	TGCGCCAGCAGGGGCGGGAGACTTCGGGAGACCCAGTACTTC	CASRGGRLRETQYF
TRBV21-1	.	.	TRBJ2-7	TGTGCCAGCAGCAGGCCGGCCGGGACAGTCTACGAGCAGTACTTC	CASSRPAGTVYEQYF
TRBV5-1	.	.	TRBJ2-1	TGCGCCAGCAGCTTGCGGCCCCTAGCGACGGGCTACAATGAGCAGTTCTTC	CASSLRPLATGYNEQFF
TRBV19	.	few	TRBJ1-1	TGTGCCACCCGCAGCCCCGGACTGAACACTGAAGCTTTCTTT	CATRSPGLNTEAFF
TRBV18	.	.	TRBJ1-4	TGTGCCAGCTCACCCATGGGGGCGGATAATGAAAAACTGTTTTTT	CASSPMGADNEKLFF
TRBV5-1	.	.	TRBJ1-3	TGCGCCAGCAGCTTGACAGCCTCTGGAAACACCATATATTTT	CASSLTASGNTIYF
TRBV13	.	.	TRBJ2-3	TGTGCCAGCAGCTTATCAGATACGCAGTATTTT	CASSLSDTQYF
TRBV7-9	.	.	TRBJ1-2	TGTGCCAGCAGCTTAGATCGGGGTCGGAACTATGGCTACACCTTC	CASSLDRGRNYGYTF
TRBV27	.	.	TRBJ2-3	TGTGCCAGCAGTACCGACTTAGACACAGATACGCAGTATTTT	CASSTDLDTDTQYF
TRBV10-3	.	.	TRBJ1-5	TGTGCCATCAGTGCTGGCCAGGACCGCAATCAGCCCCAGCATTTT	CAISAGQDRNQPQHF
TRBV4-3	.	.	TRBJ2-2	TGCGCCAGCAGCCAAGAATTGGCGGTCACCGGGGAGCTGTTTTTT	CASSQELAVTGELFF
TRBV24-1	.	.	TRBJ1-2	TGTGCCACCAGTGAGGGCGGAAACTATGGCTACACCTTC	CATSEGGNYGYTF
TRBV18	.	.	TRBJ1-1	TGTGCCAGCTCACCACCGGGCAGGGGCGTCACTGAAGCTTTCTTT	CASSPPGRGVTEAFF